A single sample gave rise to the 18 T cell receptor beta chains below, sequenced in a study of molecular identifiers for immune sequencing clone quantification. MiXCR was run by TCRdb on the PCR reads, yielding one entry per CDR3 protein. The repertoire holds roughly 320,000 distinct CDR3 sequences, with over 20% as singletons. The source material was naive CD8+ T cells from blood, with Jurkat cell RNA spiked in. Stated subset: FACS-sorted CD8+CD4-CCR7+CD45RA+ naive T cells. The receptors originated from a human donor in good health. Some libraries in this study had Jurkat cell RNA spiked in.

This clonotype was seen only a few times. The rearrangement uses TRBV19 and TRBJ2-1, with D perhaps TRBD2 (6 bases). The germline V gene has CDR1 LNHDA and CDR2 SQIVND (reference sequence). Trimming stripped 5 bases from V and 7 bases from J, with 12 bases between. CDR3 length equals 13 residues. CDR3 protein: CASSAASANEQFF. The CDR3 DNA is TGTGCCAGTAGTGCCGCTAGCGCTAATGAGCAGTTCTTC. Full variable domain (missing parts from reference TRBV19 and TRBJ2-1): DGGITQSPKYLFRKEGQNVTLSCEQNLNHDAMYWYRQDPGQGLRLIYYSQIVNDFQKGDIAEGYSVSREKKESFPLTVTSAQKNPTAFYLCASSAASANEQFFGPGTRLTVL.

In this sample, this clonotype turned up many times. This chain links TRBV4-3 with TRBJ1-2, with D possibly TRBD1 on 5 matching bases. Germline V CDR1 and CDR2: LGHNA, YSLEER. The length of the CDR3 is 16 residues. The V end lost 0 bases, the J end lost 7 bases, and 18 bases lay between the germline ends. Here the CDR3 DNA reads TGCGCCAGCAGCCAAGATGAGGGGTCAGCAATCGGTGGCTACACCTTC. Translation: CASSQDEGSAIGGYTF.

The rearrangement joins TRBV12-3 or TRBV12-4 to TRBJ2-7, with D hard to call. Trimming shortened V by 10 bases and J by 5 bases, and 15 bases separated the two germline ends. The CDR3 sequence is 12 residues long. The CDR3 coding sequence is TGTGCCACCCGGGCGAGTGGTCACGAGCAGTACTTC. It codes for CATRASGHEQYF.

At least ten counts were recorded for this clonotype. The gene calls are TRBV19 and TRBJ2-7, with 8 bases aligning to TRBD1. The CDR3 has 15 residues. CDR1 is LNHDA and CDR2 is SQIVND in the germline V gene (reference sequence). J gave up 5 bases and V 1 base, and 7 bases lay outside the gene matches. This chain's CDR3 is CASSIARTGINEQYF. For the CDR3, the DNA is TGTGCCAGTAGTATAGCCCGGACAGGGATCAACGAGCAGTACTTC.

A few counts support this clonotype. The chain couples TRBV27 to TRBJ2-3; the D call may be TRBD1 or TRBD2 (7 bases each). V was shortened by 5 bases and J by 0 bases, with 18 bases between the two germline ends. Germline V CDR1 and CDR2: MNHEY, SMNVEV (reference sequence). CDR3 length: 17 amino acids. The CDR3: CASSPQGGQLSTDTQYF. The CDR3 DNA reads as TGTGCCAGCAGTCCCCAGGGGGGGCAGCTTAGCACAGATACGCAGTATTTT.

There are a few counts of this clonotype. V is TRBV19 and J is TRBJ1-5; TRBD1 aligns across 7 bases. CDR3 size: 13 residues. Germline V gene lookup returns CDR1 LNHDA and CDR2 SQIVND (reference sequence). Losses at the gene ends were 5 bases for V and 10 bases for J; bases not matched to a gene: 8. CDR3 sequence (DNA): TGTGCCAGTAGTTTCGGGACAGTCGCTCCCCAGCATTTT. Translated: CASSFGTVAPQHF.

In this sample, this clonotype turned up many times. The CDR3 loop is CASSYRGTGNTIYF. For the CDR3, the DNA is TGTGCCAGCAGTTACAGGGGGACTGGAAACACCATATATTTT. The genes are TRBV28 and TRBJ1-3; 8 nucleotides agree with TRBD1. The CDR3 spans 14 residues. Trimming took 4 bases from V and 2 from J; bases not matched to a gene: 1. Germline V gives CDR1 MDHEN, CDR2 SYDVKM.

This chain links TRBV14 with TRBJ2-5; D perhaps matches TRBD2 (6 bases). There are 15 residues in the CDR3. V lost 4 bases, J lost 4 bases, and 16 bases lay in between. Germline CDR1 is SGHDN and CDR2 is FVKESK. The CDR3 DNA follows: TGTGCCAGCAGCCTCACACCGGGGGAAGGAGAGACCCAGTACTTC. Its protein is CASSLTPGEGETQYF. Based on the CDR3 plus reference TRBV14 and TRBJ2-5, the full variable domain is EAGVTQFPSHSVIEKGQTVTLRCDPISGHDNLYWYRRVMGKEIKFLLHFVKESKQDESGMPNNRFLAERTGGTYSTLKVQPAELEDSGVYFCASSLTPGEGETQYFGPGTRLLVL.

To note about this clonotype: At one end the junction does not follow the germline gene, possibly because of a read error. The chain employs TRBV28 and TRBJ1-5, with D possibly TRBD1 on 6 matching bases. Per the germline V gene, CDR1 is MDHEN and CDR2 is SYDVKM. CDR3 size: 14 residues. The CDR3 is CVSSQDSSNQPQHF. For the CDR3, the DNA is TGTGTCAGCAGTCAGGACAGTAGCAATCAGCCCCAGCATTTT.

This clonotype was counted only a few times. The DNA of the CDR3 is TGCAGTGCCGTACGGCGGGAAGATGAATACAATCAGCCCCAGCATTTT. Translation: CSAVRREDEYNQPQHF. This rearrangement joins TRBV20-1 to TRBJ1-5, with D unclear. Looked up from germline, CDR1 is DFQATT and CDR2 is SNEGSKA (reference sequence). The CDR3 contains 16 residues. The germline V and J ends were trimmed by 6 bases and 3 bases, with 21 bases remaining between them.

This clonotype was found many times. V gene TRBV13 combines with J gene TRBJ2-3; D is unclear. Trimming removed 1 base from V and 5 bases from J, with 10 bases in between. CDR3 length: 14 residues. In germline, CDR1 is PRHDT, CDR2 FYEKMQ (reference sequence). This CDR3 reads CASSLESAEDTQYF. CDR3 bases: TGTGCCAGCAGCTTAGAGTCCGCGGAAGATACGCAGTATTTT.

With regard to this clonotype: A read error may explain this, as a much larger clone is one base away. J is TRBJ2-2 and V is TRBV7-9; D perhaps matches TRBD2 (5 bases). There are 15 residues in the CDR3. Germline assignment: CDR1 SEHNR and CDR2 FQNEAQ (reference sequence). Here the CDR3 DNA reads TGTGCCAGCAGCTTATTTCCGGGGAACACCGGGGAGCCGTTTTTT. Translated: CASSLFPGNTGEPFF. Full variable domain (remainder filled in from reference TRBV7-9 and TRBJ2-2): DTGVSQNPRHKITKRGQNVTFRCDPISEHNRLYWYRQTLGQGPEFLTYFQNEAQLEKSRLLSDRFSAERPKGSFSTLEIQRTEQGDSAMYLCASSLFPGNTGEPFFGEGSRLTVL.

This rearrangement joins TRBV27 to TRBJ2-7, with 7 bases fitting TRBD2. This CDR3 is 14 amino acids long. V was pared by 2 bases and J by 3 bases, with 4 bases of the junction left unmatched. Per the germline V gene, CDR1 is MNHEY and CDR2 is SMNVEV (reference sequence). The CDR3 bases are TGTGCCAGCAGTTTAGCGGGAGAGTACTACGAGCAGTACTTC. Translated, it gives CASSLAGEYYEQYF.

This clonotype has at least ten counts. The chain is built from TRBV21-1 and TRBJ2-5; the tabulated D call, TRBD1, remains unverified against the DNA. TRBV21-1 is an annotated pseudogene. The CDR3 consists of 15 residues. The CDR3 reads CASSKSQDRKETQYF. The DNA for the CDR3 is TGTGCCAGCAGCAAATCCCAGGACAGGAAAGAGACCCAGTACTTC.

This chain connects TRBV6-1 to TRBJ2-7, with a tentative D call TRBD1 (6 bases). Germline V lookup: CDR1 MNHNS, CDR2 SASEGT. V was trimmed by 3 bases and J by 7 bases, leaving 16 bases between them. This CDR3 is 14 amino acids long. CDR3 sequence (DNA): TGTGCCAGCAGTGAGGACAGAGCCGGTTGGGAGCAGTACTTC. Translating it yields CASSEDRAGWEQYF.

This clonotype showed up just a few times. The V and J genes are TRBV12-3 or TRBV12-4 and TRBJ2-5; 13 nucleotides line up with TRBD2. The trim removed 1 base at V and 0 bases at J, leaving 5 bases unmatched. The CDR3 sequence is 18 residues long. The CDR3 loop reads CASSLGTSGGPNQETQYF. CDR3 nucleotides: TGTGCCAGCAGTTTAGGGACTAGCGGGGGACCCAACCAAGAGACCCAGTACTTC.

This clonotype came up many times. V usage is TRBV18 and J usage is TRBJ1-1, with D possibly being TRBD1 (5 bases). The V and J ends lost 3 bases and 11 bases respectively, with 10 bases between them. This CDR3 is 11 amino acids long. Germline CDR1 reads KGHSH; CDR2 reads LQKENI. For the CDR3, the DNA is TGTGCCAGCTCACCGGGGGGATCGGCTTTCTTT. Translation: CASSPGGSAFF.

This clonotype was found many times. CDR3 in amino acids: CASSQSNGVAFQFF. The CDR3 DNA follows: TGCGCCAGCAGTCAGTCCAACGGGGTAGCCTTCCAGTTCTTC. The V gene is TRBV23-1, the J gene TRBJ2-1, with D possibly TRBD2 on 5 matching bases. TRBV23-1 is an ORF, and what it does is uncertain. Trimming removed 3 bases at V and 13 bases at J, with 19 bases between. This CDR3 has 14 amino acids.